Many counts were recorded for the clone carrying this T cell receptor (beta chain). The data were obtained in a study of low-dose radiotherapy and immunotherapy resistance in tumors. V was shortened by 5 bases and J by 1 base, with 8 bases between the two germline ends. Per the germline V gene, CDR1 is SEHNR and CDR2 is FQNEAQ (reference sequence). The CDR3 consists of 13 residues. Alpha- and beta-chain coverage of first-strand cDNA came from TRAV- and TRBV-specific primers. TCRs were amplified for approximately 21 PCR cycles with a constant-region primer and V-primer adapter. Using its own MiXCR run on the reads, TCRdb lists one record per CDR3 protein. The sample includes more than 85,000 distinct CDR3 sequences, just under 9.5% of them seen just once. Time point specified: before trial treatment.

This sample comprised PBMCs, obtained before treatment. V usage is TRBV7-9 and J usage is TRBJ1-1, with a weak D call TRBD1 (5 bases). The clonotype originates from a male donor with prostate cancer. CDR3 protein: CASSGGQNTEAFF. CDR3 bases: TGTGCCAGCAGCGGGGGTCAGAACACTGAAGCTTTCTTT.